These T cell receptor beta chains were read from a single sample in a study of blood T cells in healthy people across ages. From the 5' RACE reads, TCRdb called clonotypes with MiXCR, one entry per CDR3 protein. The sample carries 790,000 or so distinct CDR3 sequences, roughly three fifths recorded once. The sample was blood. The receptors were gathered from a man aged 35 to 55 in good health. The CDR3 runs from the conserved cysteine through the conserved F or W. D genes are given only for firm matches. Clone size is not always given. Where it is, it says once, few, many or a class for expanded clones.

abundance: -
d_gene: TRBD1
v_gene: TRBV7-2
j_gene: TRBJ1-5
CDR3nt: TGTGCCAGCAGCTTAGCGGTCAGGGGGCCTCAGCCCCAGCATTTT
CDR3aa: CASSLAVRGPQPQHF

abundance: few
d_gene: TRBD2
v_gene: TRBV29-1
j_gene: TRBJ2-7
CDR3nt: TGCAGCGTTGGGGCTAGCGGGGGGTACGAGCAGTACTTC
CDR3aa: CSVGASGGYEQYF

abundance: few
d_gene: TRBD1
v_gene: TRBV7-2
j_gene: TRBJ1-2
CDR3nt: TGTGCCAGCAGCTTAGTAGGCGGACAGGGCTATGGCTACACCTTC
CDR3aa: CASSLVGGQGYGYTF

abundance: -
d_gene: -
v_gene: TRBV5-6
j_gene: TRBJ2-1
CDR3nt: TGTGCCAGCAGCTTTGCCGGTATAAATGAGCAGTTCTTC
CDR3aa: CASSFAGINEQFF

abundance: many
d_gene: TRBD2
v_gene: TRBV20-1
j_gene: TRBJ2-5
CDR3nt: TGCAGTGCTAGAACCTCCCGGGCTAGCGGTTGGGAGACCCAGTACTTC
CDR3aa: CSARTSRASGWETQYF

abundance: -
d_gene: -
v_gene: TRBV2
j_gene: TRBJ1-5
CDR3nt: TGTGCCAGCAACTCTTTCGCACAGCCCCAGCATTTT
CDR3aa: CASNSFAQPQHF

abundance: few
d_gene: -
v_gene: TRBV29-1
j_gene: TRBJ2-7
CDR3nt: TGCAGCGTGAAAGCCGGGACCTACGAGCAGTACTTC
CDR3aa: CSVKAGTYEQYF

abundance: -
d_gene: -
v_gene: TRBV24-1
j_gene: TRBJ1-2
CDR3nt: TGTGCCACCAGTGACCCCCGGACAGAGAAGAACTATGGCTACACCTTC
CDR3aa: CATSDPRTEKNYGYTF

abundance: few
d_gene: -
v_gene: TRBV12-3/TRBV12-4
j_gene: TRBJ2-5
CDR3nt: TGTGCCAGCAGTTTTGGCAGAGGGACTCAAGAGACCCAGTACTTC
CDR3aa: CASSFGRGTQETQYF

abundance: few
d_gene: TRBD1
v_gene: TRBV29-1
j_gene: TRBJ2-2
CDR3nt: TGCAGCGTTGAAGATCACGGGACAGGGCTTGCCGGGGAGCTGTTTTTT
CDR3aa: CSVEDHGTGLAGELFF

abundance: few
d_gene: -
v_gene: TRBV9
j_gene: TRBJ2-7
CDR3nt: TGTGCCAGCAGCGTAACGGATGGGAATTCCTACGAGCAGTACTTC
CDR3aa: CASSVTDGNSYEQYF

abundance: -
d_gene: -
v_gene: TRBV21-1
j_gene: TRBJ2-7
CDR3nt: TGTGCCAGCAGCAAAGGGATTAGGTCGCCTAGCGATACCTACGAGCAGTACTTC
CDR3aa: CASSKGIRSPSDTYEQYF

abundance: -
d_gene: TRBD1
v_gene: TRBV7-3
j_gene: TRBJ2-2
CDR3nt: TGTGCCAGCAGCTCGGGACAGCTCACCGGGGAGCTGTTTTTT
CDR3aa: CASSSGQLTGELFF

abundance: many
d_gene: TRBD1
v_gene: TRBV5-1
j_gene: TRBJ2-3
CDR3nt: TGTGCCAGCAGCTCGGGACAGGGAAGGACAGATACGCAGTATTTT
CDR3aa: CASSSGQGRTDTQYF

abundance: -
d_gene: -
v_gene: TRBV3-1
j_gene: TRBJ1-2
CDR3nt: TGTGCCAGCAGCCCCCATGAGGCAGCTTATGGCTACACCTTC
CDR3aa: CASSPHEAAYGYTF

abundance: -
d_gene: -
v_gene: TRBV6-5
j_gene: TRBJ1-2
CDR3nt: TGTGCCAGCTCAAACCTAGCAGGGTACGATGGCTACACCTTC
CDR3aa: CASSNLAGYDGYTF

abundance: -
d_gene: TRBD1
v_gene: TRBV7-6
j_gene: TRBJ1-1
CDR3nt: TGTGCCAGCAGCGGAATAACAGGGGGGACCACTGAAGCTTTCTTT
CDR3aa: CASSGITGGTTEAFF

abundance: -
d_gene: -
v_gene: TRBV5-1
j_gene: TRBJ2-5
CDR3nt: TGCGCCAGCAGCTCCGGGGAAGTCCGGGAGACCCAGTACTTC
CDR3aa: CASSSGEVRETQYF

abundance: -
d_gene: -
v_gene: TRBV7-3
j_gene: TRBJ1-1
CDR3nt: TGTGCCAGCAGCCCCCGGGGGACGGTTGAGGCTTTCTTT
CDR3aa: CASSPRGTVEAFF

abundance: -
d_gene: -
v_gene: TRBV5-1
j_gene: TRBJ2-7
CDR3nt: TGCGCCAGCAGCTCGCCTAACGGTCGGGACGTCTACGAGCAGTACTTC
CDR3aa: CASSSPNGRDVYEQYF

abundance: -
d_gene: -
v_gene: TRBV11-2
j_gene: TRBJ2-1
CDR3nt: TGTGCCAGCAGCTTACCCGGGGCGCAGTTCTTC
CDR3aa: CASSLPGAQFF

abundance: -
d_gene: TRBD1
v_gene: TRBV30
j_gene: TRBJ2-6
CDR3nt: TGTGCCCGCGAGGACAGGGCTGGGGCCAACGTCCTGACTTTC
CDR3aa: CAREDRAGANVLTF

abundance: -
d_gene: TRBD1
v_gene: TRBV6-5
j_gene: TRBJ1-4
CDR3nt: TGTGCCAGCAGTTACCTTAGACCGGGACAGGGGAATGAAAAACTGTTTTTT
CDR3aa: CASSYLRPGQGNEKLFF

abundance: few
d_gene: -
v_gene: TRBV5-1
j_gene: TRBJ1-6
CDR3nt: TGCGCCAGCAGCCTTACACCGAGCTCCTATAATTCACCCCTCCACTTT
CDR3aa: CASSLTPSSYNSPLHF

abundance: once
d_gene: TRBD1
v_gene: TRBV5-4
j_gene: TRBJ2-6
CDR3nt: TGTGCCAGCAGCTTCCGTACAGGGGGTAGCTCTGGGGCCAACGTCCTGACTTTC
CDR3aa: CASSFRTGGSSGANVLTF

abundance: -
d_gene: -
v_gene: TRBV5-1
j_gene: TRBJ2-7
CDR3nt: TGCGCCAGCAGCTTGGCCTTAACGGCCTACGAGCAGTACTTC
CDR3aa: CASSLALTAYEQYF

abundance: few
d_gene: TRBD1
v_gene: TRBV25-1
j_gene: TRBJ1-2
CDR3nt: TGTGCCAGTCAAGGGGGCCGAGGTAATGGCTACACCTTC
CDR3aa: CASQGGRGNGYTF

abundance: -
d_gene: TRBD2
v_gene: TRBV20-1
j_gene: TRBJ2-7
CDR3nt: TGCAGTGCTAGAGATCCCGTTGGGGGAGGGTATGACGAGCAGTACTTC
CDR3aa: CSARDPVGGGYDEQYF

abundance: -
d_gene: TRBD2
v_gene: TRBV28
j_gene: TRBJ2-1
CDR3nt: TGTGCCAGCAGTTTACCCAATCTAGCGGGCTCCAACTACAATGAGCAGTTCTTC
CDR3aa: CASSLPNLAGSNYNEQFF

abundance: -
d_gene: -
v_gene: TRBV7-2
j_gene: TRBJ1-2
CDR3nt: TGTGCCAGCAGCCCCCTCACAGGGTGGAGGGAGGACACCTTC
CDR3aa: CASSPLTGWREDTF

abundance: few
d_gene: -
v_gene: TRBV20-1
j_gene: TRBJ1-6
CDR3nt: TGCAGTGCGCCGCCTCCGGGGGGCAATTCACCCCTCCACTTT
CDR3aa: CSAPPPGGNSPLHF

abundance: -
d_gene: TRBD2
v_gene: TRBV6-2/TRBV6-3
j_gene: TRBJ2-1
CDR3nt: TGTGCCAGCAGTTACGGGGCGGGAGGGCCCGCTGAGCAGTTCTTC
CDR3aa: CASSYGAGGPAEQFF

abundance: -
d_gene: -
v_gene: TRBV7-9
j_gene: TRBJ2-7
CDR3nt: TGTGCCAGCAGCTTAACCCCCCCGAGGCAGGGCATGACCTACGAGCAGTACTTC
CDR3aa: CASSLTPPRQGMTYEQYF

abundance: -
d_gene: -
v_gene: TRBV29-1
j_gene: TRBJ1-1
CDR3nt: TGCAGCGTTGAGGAGGGGAGGACCACTGAAGCTTTCTTT
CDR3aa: CSVEEGRTTEAFF

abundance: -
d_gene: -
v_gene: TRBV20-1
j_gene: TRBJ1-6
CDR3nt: TGCAGTGCTAGTTCCCGGGACCGGGGATCTTCCTCCTATAATTCACCCCTCCACTTT
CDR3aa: CSASSRDRGSSSYNSPLHF

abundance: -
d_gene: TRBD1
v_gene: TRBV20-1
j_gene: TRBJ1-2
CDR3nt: TGCAGTGCTAGAGAAGGGGGCTCTGGCTATGGCTACACCTTC
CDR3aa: CSAREGGSGYGYTF

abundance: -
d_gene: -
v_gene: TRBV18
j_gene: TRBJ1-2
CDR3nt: TGTGCCAGCTCAGGGGGCTATGAAACATTTGGCTACACCTTC
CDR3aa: CASSGGYETFGYTF

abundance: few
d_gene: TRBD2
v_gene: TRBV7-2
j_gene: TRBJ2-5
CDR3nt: TGTGCCAGCAGCTTACGTGCGGGGGGGCTCGAGACCCAGTACTTC
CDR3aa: CASSLRAGGLETQYF

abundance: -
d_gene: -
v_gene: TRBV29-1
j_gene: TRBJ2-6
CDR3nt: TGCAGCGTTGACGCAGGAATGGGGACTGGGGCCAACGTCCTGACTTTC
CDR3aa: CSVDAGMGTGANVLTF

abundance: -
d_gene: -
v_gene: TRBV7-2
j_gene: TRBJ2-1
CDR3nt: TGTGCCAGCAGCTTAGCAGGCGGGCAATACAATGAGCAGTTCTTC
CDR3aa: CASSLAGGQYNEQFF

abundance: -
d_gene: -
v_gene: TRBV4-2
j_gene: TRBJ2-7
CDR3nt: TGTGCCAGCAGCCCGCCTGACGATTACGAGCAGTACTTC
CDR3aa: CASSPPDDYEQYF

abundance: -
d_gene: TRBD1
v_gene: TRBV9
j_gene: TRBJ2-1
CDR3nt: TGTGCCAGCAGCGCTTCCGGGACAGCATCCTACAATGAGCAGTTCTTC
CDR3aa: CASSASGTASYNEQFF

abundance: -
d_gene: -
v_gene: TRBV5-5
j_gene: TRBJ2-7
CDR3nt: TGTGCCAGCAGCTCGGCAAGTCACGGGCAGTACTTC
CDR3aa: CASSSASHGQYF

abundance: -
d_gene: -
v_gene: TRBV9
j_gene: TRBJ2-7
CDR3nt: TGTGCCAGCAGCGTAGGCATGAACTACGAGCAGTACTTC
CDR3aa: CASSVGMNYEQYF

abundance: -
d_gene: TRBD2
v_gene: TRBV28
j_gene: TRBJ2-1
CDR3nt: TGTGCCAGCAGGCCTACTCGGGGGAGGGGCGCCTACAATGAGCAGTTCTTC
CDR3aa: CASRPTRGRGAYNEQFF

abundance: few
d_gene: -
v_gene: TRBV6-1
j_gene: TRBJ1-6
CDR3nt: TGTGCCTCTACCGGCAGGGGAAACTCTTCACCCCTCCACTTT
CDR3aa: CASTGRGNSSPLHF

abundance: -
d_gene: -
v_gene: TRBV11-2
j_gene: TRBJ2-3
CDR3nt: TGTGTCAGCAGCGCGACATCGGTGGTGGTCACAGATACGCAGTATTTT
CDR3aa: CVSSATSVVVTDTQYF

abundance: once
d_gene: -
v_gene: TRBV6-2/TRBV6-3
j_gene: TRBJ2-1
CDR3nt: TGTGCCAGCAGTCTGGGACTGTTCAGCAATGAGCAGTTCTTC
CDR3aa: CASSLGLFSNEQFF

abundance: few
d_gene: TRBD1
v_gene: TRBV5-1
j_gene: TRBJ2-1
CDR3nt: TGCGCCAGCAGCCTAGACGGACAGGGGCCGGGAGAGCAGTTCTTC
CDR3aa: CASSLDGQGPGEQFF

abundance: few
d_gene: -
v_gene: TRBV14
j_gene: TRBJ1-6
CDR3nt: TGTGCCAGCAGCCAATCGGGTTGGGCGGCCTCCTATAATTCACCCCTCCACTTT
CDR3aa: CASSQSGWAASYNSPLHF

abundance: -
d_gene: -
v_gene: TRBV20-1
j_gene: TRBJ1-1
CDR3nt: TGCAGTGGGGTGGTGGGGAACACTGAAGCTTTCTTT
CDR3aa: CSGVVGNTEAFF

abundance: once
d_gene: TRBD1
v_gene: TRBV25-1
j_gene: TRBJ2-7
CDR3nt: TGTGCCAGCAGTGAAGGGACCGGGACAGGGTACTACGAGCAGTACTTC
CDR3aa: CASSEGTGTGYYEQYF

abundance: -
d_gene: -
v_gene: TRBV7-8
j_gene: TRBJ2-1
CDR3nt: TGTGCCGGCAGCTTAAGGTCAGGGGCGAACAAGGAGCAGTTCTTC
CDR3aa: CAGSLRSGANKEQFF

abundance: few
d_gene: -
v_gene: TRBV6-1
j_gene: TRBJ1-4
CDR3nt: TGTGCCAGCAGTGAAGAAGGGACACATGCAACTAATGAAAAACTGTTTTTT
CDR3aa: CASSEEGTHATNEKLFF

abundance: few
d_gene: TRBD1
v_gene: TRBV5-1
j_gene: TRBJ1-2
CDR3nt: TGCGCCAGCAGCTCTCCTTCCGGGACAGGGAGCTATGGCTACACCTTC
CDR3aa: CASSSPSGTGSYGYTF

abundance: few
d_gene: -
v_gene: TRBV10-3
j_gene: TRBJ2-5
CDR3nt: TGTGCCATCAGTGAGTCTACTGCGTCATTGGGGAGGTCCCGGGAGACCCAGTACTTC
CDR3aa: CAISESTASLGRSRETQYF